These T cell receptor beta chains were read from a single sample in a study of cytomegalovirus exposure and HLA in healthy donors. Using immunoSEQ multiplex PCR, the repertoire was profiled, and TCRdb retains in-frame clones only, with some absent. The table records over 200,000 clones, around 85% of them present only once. The sample taken for sequencing was PBMCs. The receptors come from a human donor in good health. Each CDR3 is given with its conserved first and last residue. A D gene is named only where the DNA matches it firmly. For some rows the clone size is stated as once, few or many, or as a class when expanded; others skip it.

CDR3aa: CASSPGSGYTF
CDR3nt: TGTGCCAGCTCACCAGGGAGTGGCTACACCTTC
j_gene: TRBJ1-2
v_gene: TRBV18
d_gene: NA
abundance: NA

CDR3aa: CASSPGQSSNQPQHF
CDR3nt: TGTGCCAGCTCACCAGGGCAAAGCAGCAATCAGCCCCAGCATTTT
j_gene: TRBJ1-5
v_gene: TRBV18
d_gene: NA
abundance: NA

CDR3aa: CASSVLAGGVSYNEQFF
CDR3nt: TGTGCCAGTAGTGTTCTAGCGGGAGGTGTTTCGTACAATGAGCAGTTCTTC
j_gene: TRBJ2-1
v_gene: TRBV19
d_gene: TRBD2
abundance: NA

CDR3aa: CASSESSGNEKLFF
CDR3nt: TGTGCCAGTAGCGAATCCTCGGGTAATGAAAAACTGTTTTTT
j_gene: TRBJ1-4
v_gene: TRBV19
d_gene: NA
abundance: NA

CDR3aa: CSVDGGSSTHGYTF
CDR3nt: TGCAGCGTAGACGGGGGTTCGTCTACTCATGGCTACACCTTC
j_gene: TRBJ1-2
v_gene: TRBV29-1
d_gene: NA
abundance: NA

CDR3aa: CASSLGQVSYNEQFF
CDR3nt: TGTGCCAGCAGCTTGGGACAAGTCTCCTACAATGAGCAGTTCTTC
j_gene: TRBJ2-1
v_gene: TRBV5-4
d_gene: NA
abundance: NA

CDR3aa: CASRSSGAGELFF
CDR3nt: TGTGCCAGCAGATCTAGCGGGGCCGGGGAGCTGTTTTTT
j_gene: TRBJ2-2
v_gene: TRBV7-3
d_gene: TRBD2
abundance: NA

CDR3aa: CASTEPGGGLAARGELFF
CDR3nt: TGCGCCAGCACCGAGCCAGGGGGTGGACTAGCGGCACGGGGGGAGCTGTTTTTT
j_gene: TRBJ2-2
v_gene: TRBV10-2
d_gene: TRBD2
abundance: NA

CDR3aa: CASSIDHTGGAATNEKLFF
CDR3nt: TGTGCCAGTAGTATAGATCACACAGGGGGAGCTGCAACTAATGAAAAACTGTTTTTT
j_gene: TRBJ1-4
v_gene: TRBV19
d_gene: TRBD1
abundance: NA

CDR3aa: CASKLAGTNTYNEQFF
CDR3nt: TGCGCCAGCAAACTAGCCGGGACCAACACCTACAATGAGCAGTTCTTC
j_gene: TRBJ2-1
v_gene: TRBV4-3
d_gene: NA
abundance: NA

CDR3aa: CASSLGTGNYEQYF
CDR3nt: TGTGCTAGCAGCTTAGGGACAGGGAACTACGAGCAGTACTTC
j_gene: TRBJ2-7
v_gene: TRBV7-7
d_gene: TRBD1
abundance: NA

CDR3aa: CASIWRTRDNEQFF
CDR3nt: TGTGCCAGCATTTGGAGGACTAGGGACAATGAGCAGTTCTTC
j_gene: TRBJ2-1
v_gene: TRBV2
d_gene: TRBD2
abundance: NA

CDR3aa: CASLRGANQPQHF
CDR3nt: TGTGCCAGCTTGCGGGGGGCCAATCAGCCCCAGCATTTT
j_gene: TRBJ1-5
v_gene: TRBV28
d_gene: NA
abundance: once

CDR3aa: CAWSPDRGRATEAFF
CDR3nt: TGTGCCTGGAGCCCGGACAGGGGGCGAGCCACTGAAGCTTTCTTT
j_gene: TRBJ1-1
v_gene: TRBV30
d_gene: TRBD1
abundance: NA

CDR3aa: CASSPDRSGPYGYTF
CDR3nt: TGTGCCAGCAGTCCGGACAGATCAGGGCCCTATGGCTACACCTTC
j_gene: TRBJ1-2
v_gene: TRBV27
d_gene: NA
abundance: NA

CDR3aa: CASSEARNGQETQYF
CDR3nt: TGTGCCAGCAGTGAAGCGCGGAACGGGCAAGAGACCCAGTACTTC
j_gene: TRBJ2-5
v_gene: TRBV6-1
d_gene: NA
abundance: few

CDR3aa: CASSVGTGWGTDTQYF
CDR3nt: TGTGCCAGCAGCGTAGGCACAGGGTGGGGCACAGATACGCAGTATTTT
j_gene: TRBJ2-3
v_gene: TRBV9
d_gene: NA
abundance: NA

CDR3aa: CARSLASLRQGYEQYF
CDR3nt: TGTGCCAGAAGCTTGGCCAGCCTGCGACAGGGATACGAGCAGTACTTC
j_gene: TRBJ2-7
v_gene: TRBV5-3
d_gene: TRBD1
abundance: NA

CDR3aa: CASSPYLITSIPPFF
CDR3nt: TGTGCCAGCAGTCCCTACCTAATCACTAGCATCCCTCCGTTCTTC
j_gene: TRBJ2-1
v_gene: TRBV27
d_gene: NA
abundance: NA

CDR3aa: CASSPQGAGGANVLTF
CDR3nt: TGTGCCAGTAGCCCACAGGGGGCGGGCGGGGCCAACGTCCTGACTTTC
j_gene: TRBJ2-6
v_gene: TRBV19
d_gene: TRBD1
abundance: once

CDR3aa: CASSPHRAGGNTEAFF
CDR3nt: TGTGCCAGCAGCCCCCACCGGGCAGGGGGGAACACTGAAGCTTTCTTT
j_gene: TRBJ1-1
v_gene: TRBV5-8
d_gene: TRBD1
abundance: NA

CDR3aa: CASSLPGAGYNEQFF
CDR3nt: TGTGCCAGCAGCTTGCCAGGGGCTGGATACAATGAGCAGTTCTTC
j_gene: TRBJ2-1
v_gene: TRBV5-8
d_gene: NA
abundance: NA

CDR3aa: CAWSASPETQYF
CDR3nt: TGTGCCTGGAGTGCGTCTCCAGAGACCCAGTACTTC
j_gene: TRBJ2-5
v_gene: TRBV30
d_gene: NA
abundance: once

CDR3aa: CSVESVQTQYF
CDR3nt: TGCAGCGTTGAGTCCGTCCAGACCCAGTACTTC
j_gene: TRBJ2-5
v_gene: TRBV29-1
d_gene: NA
abundance: NA

CDR3aa: CAISGRLAGGNTDTQYF
CDR3nt: TGTGCCATCAGTGGTCGACTAGCGGGAGGCAACACAGATACGCAGTATTTT
j_gene: TRBJ2-3
v_gene: TRBV10-3
d_gene: TRBD2
abundance: NA

CDR3aa: CASSLGVGGTGETQYF
CDR3nt: TGCGCCAGCAGCTTGGGGGTAGGGGGAACGGGAGAGACCCAGTACTTC
j_gene: TRBJ2-5
v_gene: TRBV5-1
d_gene: NA
abundance: NA

CDR3aa: CASSESTLAGVEAGELFF
CDR3nt: TGTGCCAGCAGTGAATCTACCTTAGCGGGAGTGGAGGCCGGGGAGCTGTTTTTT
j_gene: TRBJ2-2
v_gene: TRBV2
d_gene: TRBD2
abundance: NA

CDR3aa: CASSLTPPGSTDTQYF
CDR3nt: TGCGCCAGCAGCCTAACGCCGCCGGGTAGCACAGATACGCAGTATTTT
j_gene: TRBJ2-3
v_gene: TRBV4-1
d_gene: NA
abundance: NA

CDR3aa: CASSLCPGLARNCSYNEQFF
CDR3nt: TGTGCCAGCAGTTTATGTCCGGGACTAGCGAGAAACTGCTCCTACAATGAGCAGTTCTTC
j_gene: TRBJ2-1
v_gene: TRBV28
d_gene: TRBD2
abundance: once

CDR3aa: CSVVRGTSVSYEQYF
CDR3nt: TGCAGCGTTGTTCGCGGGACTAGTGTTTCCTACGAGCAGTACTTC
j_gene: TRBJ2-7
v_gene: TRBV29-1
d_gene: TRBD2
abundance: few

CDR3aa: CASSPSLQETQYF
CDR3nt: TGTGCCAGCTCACCGTCCCTCCAAGAGACCCAGTACTTC
j_gene: TRBJ2-5
v_gene: TRBV18
d_gene: NA
abundance: NA

CDR3aa: CASRLDRATYNEQFF
CDR3nt: TGTGCCAGCAGATTGGACAGGGCAACCTACAATGAGCAGTTCTTC
j_gene: TRBJ2-1
v_gene: TRBV6-6
d_gene: TRBD1
abundance: NA

CDR3aa: CASSFRGGRNQPQHF
CDR3nt: TGTGCCAGCAGCTTTAGGGGGGGTAGAAATCAGCCCCAGCATTTT
j_gene: TRBJ1-5
v_gene: TRBV7-2
d_gene: NA
abundance: NA

CDR3aa: CASSPSQEVGYTF
CDR3nt: TGTGCCAGCTCACCATCCCAGGAGGTCGGCTACACCTTC
j_gene: TRBJ1-2
v_gene: TRBV18
d_gene: NA
abundance: NA

CDR3aa: CASSPRASNYGYTF
CDR3nt: TGTGCCAGCAGCCCGAGGGCTTCAAACTATGGCTACACCTTC
j_gene: TRBJ1-2
v_gene: TRBV13
d_gene: NA
abundance: NA

CDR3aa: CASSFGLFAGNEQFF
CDR3nt: TGTGCCAGCAGCTTTGGACTCTTTGCTGGGAATGAGCAGTTCTTC
j_gene: TRBJ2-1
v_gene: TRBV7-9
d_gene: NA
abundance: NA

CDR3aa: CASSPWTGSGEKLFF
CDR3nt: TGCGCCAGCAGCCCTTGGACAGGGAGCGGCGAAAAACTGTTTTTT
j_gene: TRBJ1-4
v_gene: TRBV5-1
d_gene: TRBD1
abundance: NA

CDR3aa: CASSLFPGQGIPQHF
CDR3nt: TGCGCCAGCAGCTTGTTTCCGGGACAGGGGATTCCCCAGCATTTT
j_gene: TRBJ1-5
v_gene: TRBV5-1
d_gene: TRBD1
abundance: NA

CDR3aa: CASSIGTGVANTEAFF
CDR3nt: TGTGCCAGTAGTATCGGGACAGGGGTGGCGAATACTGAAGCTTTCTTT
j_gene: TRBJ1-1
v_gene: TRBV19
d_gene: TRBD1
abundance: NA

CDR3aa: CASSLFGQRWIYEQYF
CDR3nt: TGCGCCAGCAGCTTGTTTGGACAGCGATGGATCTACGAGCAGTACTTC
j_gene: TRBJ2-7
v_gene: TRBV5-1
d_gene: NA
abundance: once

CDR3aa: CASSHLAGQSTDTQYF
CDR3nt: TGTGCCAGCAGCCACCTAGCGGGGCAGAGCACAGATACGCAGTATTTT
j_gene: TRBJ2-3
v_gene: TRBV5-5
d_gene: TRBD2
abundance: NA

CDR3aa: CASSMGRERAYNEQFF
CDR3nt: TGTGCCAGCAGTATGGGCCGGGAGCGGGCCTACAATGAGCAGTTCTTC
j_gene: TRBJ2-1
v_gene: TRBV5-4
d_gene: NA
abundance: NA

CDR3aa: CASSPRGSGDYEQYF
CDR3nt: TGTGCCAGCTCACCACGCGGGTCGGGAGACTACGAGCAGTACTTC
j_gene: TRBJ2-7
v_gene: TRBV18
d_gene: NA
abundance: NA

CDR3aa: CASRLQGFGNTEAFF
CDR3nt: TGTGCCAGCAGACTACAGGGGTTTGGGAACACTGAAGCTTTCTTT
j_gene: TRBJ1-1
v_gene: TRBV2
d_gene: TRBD1
abundance: NA

CDR3aa: CVSIAGAPGSPETQYF
CDR3nt: TGTGTCAGCATTGCGGGAGCCCCCGGGTCTCCAGAGACCCAGTACTTC
j_gene: TRBJ2-5
v_gene: TRBV21-1
d_gene: NA
abundance: NA

CDR3aa: CASSNWGDSTYEQYF
CDR3nt: TGTGCCAGCAGCAATTGGGGGGACAGCACCTACGAGCAGTACTTC
j_gene: TRBJ2-7
v_gene: TRBV5-6
d_gene: NA
abundance: NA